The 7 T cell receptor beta chains given below trace back to one sample, sequenced in a study of CD8+CD57+ T cells in acquired aplastic anemia. Profiling of TCR beta VDJ combinations and CDR3 sequences used genomic DNA as template. TCRdb re-derived calls from the reads in MiXCR, one entry per CDR3 protein. The table includes 160,000 or so distinct CDR3 sequences, more than 45% detected once. Patients chosen for sequencing had shown CD8+CD57+ cell expansion by flow cytometry. Sequenced: sorted CD4+, CD8+, or CD8+CD57+ T cells (not recorded which) from PBMCs. Receptors originate from a human donor with aplastic anemia.

This clonotype was counted ten times or more. This rearrangement joins TRBV6-6 to TRBJ1-2; 9 bases match TRBD1. After removal of 1 base from V and 6 bases from J, the junction contained 12 bases not matched to a gene. The CDR3 has 17 amino acids. The V gene's germline CDR1 is MNHNY and CDR2 SVGAGI (reference sequence). The CDR3 protein is CASSYFGTGKGVDGYTF. The DNA of the CDR3 is TGTGCCAGCAGTTACTTTGGGACAGGGAAAGGCGTCGATGGCTACACCTTC.

The chain combines TRBV10-2 with TRBJ2-7; TRBD2 agrees at 12 bases. This CDR3 is built from 16 residues. The V gene end was trimmed by 3 bases and the J gene end by 6 bases; junction bases not matched to a gene: 9. CDR1 and CDR2 from the germline V gene are WSHSY and SAAADI. CDR3 sequence reads: CASSEGLAGLPGEQYF. DNA of the CDR3: TGCGCCAGCAGTGAAGGACTAGCGGGACTACCCGGCGAGCAGTACTTC.

This clonotype was observed at least ten times. J is TRBJ2-6 and V is TRBV7-3; 7 bases are a match to TRBD1. Germline values: CDR1 SGHTA, CDR2 FQGTGA. V dropped 6 bases and J dropped 3; count of bases not matched to a gene: 2. This CDR3 is 14 amino acids long. The CDR3 reads CASRGGFGANVLTF. In nucleotides, the CDR3 is TGTGCCAGCAGAGGGGGCTTTGGGGCCAACGTCCTGACTTTC.

Ten or more counts support this clonotype. This chain connects TRBV7-2 to TRBJ2-2; 7 bases are a match to TRBD1. The CDR3 has 14 residues. V was pared by 7 bases and J by 4 bases, with 6 bases of the junction left unmatched. Germline V gene data show CDR1 as SGHTA and CDR2 as FQGNSA. The chain's CDR3 is CASTLSGGTGELFF. CDR3 in DNA: TGTGCCAGCACCTTGTCAGGGGGCACCGGGGAGCTGTTTTTT.

V usage is TRBV27 and J usage is TRBJ1-1, with D tentatively TRBD1 (5 bases). The CDR3 has 14 amino acids. Trimming pared 6 bases from V and 4 bases from J, leaving 15 bases between. Germline CDR1 is MNHEY and CDR2 is SMNVEV (reference sequence). The CDR3, as DNA: TGTGCCAGCAGAAATACCAGGGATGGCACTGAAGCTTTCTTT. It yields the protein CASRNTRDGTEAFF.

The chain uses TRBV24-1 and TRBJ2-2; 7 positions agree with TRBD1. The CDR3 consists of 16 residues. In germline, CDR1 is KGHDR, CDR2 SFDVKD. V trimming: 4 bases; J trimming: 6 bases; junction bases outside the gene matches: 10. The CDR3 here is CATSDEGAGDAGELFF. CDR3 bases: TGTGCCACCAGTGACGAGGGGGCAGGGGACGCCGGGGAGCTGTTTTTT.

This clonotype was found many times. The V and J genes are TRBV25-1 and TRBJ2-7; 8 bases line up with TRBD2. J gave up 0 bases and V 10 bases, and 20 bases lay outside the gene matches. CDR1 MGHDK and CDR2 SYGVNS come from the germline V gene. The CDR3 is 18 amino acids. As DNA, the CDR3 is TGTGCCACCGCCCGCAAACCCCACAGCGGGAGAGCCTCCTACGAGCAGTACGTC. This sequence encodes CATARKPHSGRASYEQYV.